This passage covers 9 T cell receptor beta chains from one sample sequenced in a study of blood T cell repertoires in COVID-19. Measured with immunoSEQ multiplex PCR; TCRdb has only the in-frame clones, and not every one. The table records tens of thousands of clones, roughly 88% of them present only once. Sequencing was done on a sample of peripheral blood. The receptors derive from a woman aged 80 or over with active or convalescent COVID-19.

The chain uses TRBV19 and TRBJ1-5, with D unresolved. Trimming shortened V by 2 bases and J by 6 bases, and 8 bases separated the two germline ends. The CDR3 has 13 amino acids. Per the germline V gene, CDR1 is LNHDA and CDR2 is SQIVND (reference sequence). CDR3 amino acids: CASSILEGQPQHF. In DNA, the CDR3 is TGTGCCAGTAGTATATTAGAGGGTCAGCCCCAGCATTTT. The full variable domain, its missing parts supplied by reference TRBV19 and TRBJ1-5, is DGGITQSPKYLFRKEGQNVTLSCEQNLNHDAMYWYRQDPGQGLRLIYYSQIVNDFQKGDIAEGYSVSREKKESFPLTVTSAQKNPTAFYLCASSILEGQPQHFGDGTRLSIL.

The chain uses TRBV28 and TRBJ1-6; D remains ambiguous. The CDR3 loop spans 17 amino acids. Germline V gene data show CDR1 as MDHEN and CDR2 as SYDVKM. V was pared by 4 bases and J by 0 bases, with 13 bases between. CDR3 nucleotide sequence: TGTGCCAGCAGTTCCCTCTCAGGAAGCTCCTATAATTCACCCCTCCACTTT. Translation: CASSSLSGSSYNSPLHF.

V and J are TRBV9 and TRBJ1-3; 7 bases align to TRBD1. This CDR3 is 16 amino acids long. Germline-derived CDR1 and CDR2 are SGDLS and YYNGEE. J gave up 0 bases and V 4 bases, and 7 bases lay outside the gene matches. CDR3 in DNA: TGTGCCAGCAGCCCCCAGACAGGGTTCTCTGGAAACACCATATATTTT. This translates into CASSPQTGFSGNTIYF.

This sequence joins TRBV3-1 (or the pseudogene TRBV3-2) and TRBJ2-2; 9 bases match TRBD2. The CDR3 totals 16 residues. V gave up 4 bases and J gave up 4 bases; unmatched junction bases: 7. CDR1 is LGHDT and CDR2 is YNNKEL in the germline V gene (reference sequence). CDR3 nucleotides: TGTGCCAGCAGCCCCAGGGTAGCGGGAGCCACCGGGGAGCTGTTTTTT. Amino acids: CASSPRVAGATGELFF.

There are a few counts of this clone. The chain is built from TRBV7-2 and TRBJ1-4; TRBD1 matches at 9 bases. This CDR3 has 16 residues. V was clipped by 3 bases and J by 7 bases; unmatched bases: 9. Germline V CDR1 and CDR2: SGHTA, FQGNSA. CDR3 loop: CASSFVPGQGGEKLFF. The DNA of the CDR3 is TGTGCCAGCAGCTTCGTCCCGGGACAGGGAGGTGAAAAACTGTTTTTT.

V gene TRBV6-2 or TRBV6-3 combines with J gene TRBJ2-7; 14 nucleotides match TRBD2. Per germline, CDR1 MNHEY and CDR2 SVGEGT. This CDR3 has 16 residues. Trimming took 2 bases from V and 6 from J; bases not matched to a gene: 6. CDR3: CASSYRLAGGPGEQYF. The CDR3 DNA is TGTGCCAGCAGTTACCGACTAGCGGGGGGGCCTGGCGAGCAGTACTTC.

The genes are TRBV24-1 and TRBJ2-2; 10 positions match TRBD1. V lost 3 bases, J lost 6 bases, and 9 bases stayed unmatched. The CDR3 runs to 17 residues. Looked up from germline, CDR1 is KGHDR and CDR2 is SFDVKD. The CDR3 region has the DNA TGTGCCACCAGTGATCAAAGGGACAGGGGCCCGGCCGGGGAGCTGTTTTTT. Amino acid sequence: CATSDQRDRGPAGELFF.

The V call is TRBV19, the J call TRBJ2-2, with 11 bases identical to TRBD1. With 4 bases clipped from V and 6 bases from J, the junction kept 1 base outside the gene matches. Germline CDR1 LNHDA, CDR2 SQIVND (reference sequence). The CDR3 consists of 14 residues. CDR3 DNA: TGTGCCAGTAGTAAGGGACAGGGGGCCGGGGAGCTGTTTTTT. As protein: CASSKGQGAGELFF.

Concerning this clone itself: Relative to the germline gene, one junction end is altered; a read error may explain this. The CDR3 DNA reads TGTGCCAGCAGCCTCGTCGACAGGGCGAGTTGGCTTTTT. This codes for CASSLVDRASWLF. V usage is TRBV5-6 and J usage is TRBJ1-4, with 7 positions matching TRBD1. CDR3 length: 13 residues. Germline assignment: CDR1 SGHDT and CDR2 YYEEEE. The entire variable domain, with the rest obtained from reference TRBV5-6 and TRBJ1-4, is as follows: DAGVTQSPTHLIKTRGQQVTLRCSPKSGHDTVSWYQQALGQGPQFIFQYYEEEERQRGNFPDRFSGHQFPNYSSELNVNALLLGDSALYLCASSLVDRASWLFGSGTQLSVL.